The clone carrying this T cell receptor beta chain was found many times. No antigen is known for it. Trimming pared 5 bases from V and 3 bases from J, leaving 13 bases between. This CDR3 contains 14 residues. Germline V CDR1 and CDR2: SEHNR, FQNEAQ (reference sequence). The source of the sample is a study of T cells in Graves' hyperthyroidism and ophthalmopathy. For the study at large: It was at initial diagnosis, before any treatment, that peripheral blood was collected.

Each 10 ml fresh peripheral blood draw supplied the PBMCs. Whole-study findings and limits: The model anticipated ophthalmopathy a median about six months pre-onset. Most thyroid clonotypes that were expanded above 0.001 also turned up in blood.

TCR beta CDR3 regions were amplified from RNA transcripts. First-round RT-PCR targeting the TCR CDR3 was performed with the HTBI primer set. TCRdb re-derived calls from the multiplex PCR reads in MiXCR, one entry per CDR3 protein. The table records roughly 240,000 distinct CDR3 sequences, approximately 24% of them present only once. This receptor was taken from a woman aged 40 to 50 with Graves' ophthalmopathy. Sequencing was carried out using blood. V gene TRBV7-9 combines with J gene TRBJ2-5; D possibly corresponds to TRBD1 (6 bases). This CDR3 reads CASSKDRSEETQYF. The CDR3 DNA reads TGTGCCAGCAGCAAAGACAGGTCAGAAGAGACCCAGTACTTC.